This T cell receptor (beta chain) was sequenced during a study of blood T cell repertoires in COVID-19. On the study more broadly: Italy, Spain and the United States were the sources of the convalescent and acute COVID-19 samples.

Clones were read by immunoSEQ multiplex PCR, and TCRdb kept only the in-frame ones, dropping some. Of roughly 430,000 clones listed, 70% to 90% are singletons. The CDR3 runs to 14 residues. Germline CDR1 reads SGHRS; CDR2 reads YFSETQ. Trimming took 2 bases from V and 9 from J; bases not matched to a gene: 8. The sequenced material came from PBMCs or T cells enriched from blood (not recorded which). This receptor was obtained from a woman aged 40 to 50 with acute COVID-19. The rearrangement links TRBV5-1 to TRBJ2-3; 8 bases fit TRBD1. The CDR3 loop is CASSFDRGTGTQYF. Written as DNA, the CDR3 is TGCGCCAGCAGCTTTGACAGGGGCACAGGAACGCAGTATTTT.